These 2 T cell receptor beta chains were all obtained from the same sample, sequenced in a study of cytomegalovirus exposure and HLA in healthy donors. In the PCR, 60 Vbeta and 13 Jbeta primers were used. Assay: immunoSEQ multiplex PCR; the TCRdb copy retains only in-frame clones and omits some. The table records some 100,000 clones, 81% of them present only once. The sample comprised PBMCs. The receptor source for this set is a woman aged 25 to 39 in good health and CMV-seronegative.

V and J are TRBV9 and TRBJ2-3; D ambiguous. The CDR3 runs to 15 residues. Trimming took off 2 bases at V and 0 bases at J, with 10 bases between the two ends. Germline values: CDR1 SGDLS, CDR2 YYNGEE. Written as DNA, the CDR3 is TGTGCCAGCAGCGTTTCCTCTACTAGCACAGATACGCAGTATTTT. Its protein is CASSVSSTSTDTQYF.

This chain connects TRBV6-6 to TRBJ2-3; tentatively, D is TRBD2 (5 bases). V was shortened by 5 bases and J by 3 bases, with 15 bases between the two germline ends. Germline assignment: CDR1 MNHNY and CDR2 SVGAGI (reference sequence). The CDR3 spans 15 residues. The CDR3, as DNA: TGTGCCAGCAGTCGTAGCGAGAGGGCTACAGATACGCAGTATTTT. Protein product: CASSRSERATDTQYF.